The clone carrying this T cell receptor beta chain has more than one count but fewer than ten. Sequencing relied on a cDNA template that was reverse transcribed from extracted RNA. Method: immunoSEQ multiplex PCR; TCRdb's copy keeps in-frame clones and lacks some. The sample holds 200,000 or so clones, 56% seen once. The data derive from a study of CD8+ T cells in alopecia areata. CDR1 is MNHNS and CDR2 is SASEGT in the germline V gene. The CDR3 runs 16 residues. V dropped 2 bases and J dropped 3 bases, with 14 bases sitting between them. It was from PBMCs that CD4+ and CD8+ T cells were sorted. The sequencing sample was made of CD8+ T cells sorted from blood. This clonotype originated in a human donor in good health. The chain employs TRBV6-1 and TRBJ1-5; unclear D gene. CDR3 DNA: TGTGCCAGCAGTGAAAGGGTTTGGCAGCCCAATCAGCCCCAGCATTTT. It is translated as CASSERVWQPNQPQHF.